This T cell receptor (beta chain) was recorded in a study of neurological immune-mediated disorders. The output of every sequencing run exceeded 170 million TCR-beta sequences, derived from 15-18 subjects. TCRdb called the 5' RACE reads again in MiXCR, with one record for every CDR3 protein. The sample contains about 53,000 distinct CDR3 sequences, roughly 8% of which appear only once. The J segment lost 1 base and the V segment lost 10 bases, leaving 3 bases of the junction unmatched. CDR3 length: 13 residues. Germline values: CDR1 WNHNN, CDR2 SYGVQD (reference sequence). As for time point: longitudinal time-point 3. The unsorted libraries were produced from 2 million PBMCs held at -80 C.

This TCR derives from a woman aged 40 to 55 in good health. V is TRBV10-1 and J is TRBJ1-3; TRBD1 agrees at 8 bases. Source material: PBMCs. The CDR3 sequence is CANNRGSGNTIYF. The CDR3 nucleotides read TGCGCCAACAACAGGGGGTCTGGAAACACCATATATTTT.